This T cell receptor beta chain was recovered during a study of CD8+ T cells in alopecia areata. Study-wide background: Patients given treatment had severity scored by the percentage of scalp area affected.

Of note for this clone: Antigen specificity is unknown.

Study observations and caveats: Expanded CD8+ clones among the top 100, and scalp clonality, were significantly decreased by tofacitinib. Whereas mice showed it more clearly, TCR sharing across patients was murkier, possibly because of HLA.

RNA was extracted and reverse transcribed into cDNA as the sequencing template. Only in-frame clones appear in the TCRdb table, and some are missing; sequencing was by immunoSEQ multiplex PCR. The data hold hundreds of thousands of clones, with over 45% observed a single time. Treatment: oral pan-JAK inhibitor, 5-10 mg twice daily. The researchers isolated CD4+ and CD8+ T cells from PBMCs by sorting. V trimming: 2 bases; J trimming: 5 bases; junction bases outside the gene matches: 5. The V gene's germline CDR1 is MGHRA and CDR2 YSYEKL. CDR3 length equals 15 residues. The receptor comes from a human donor with alopecia areata. Sequences were derived from CD4+ T cells sorted from blood, sampled at roughly week 52, from a patient treated with tofacitinib. The genes are TRBV4-1 and TRBJ2-3; 9 nucleotides match TRBD1. The DNA for the CDR3 is TGCGCCAGCAGCCAATACAGGGGGCAGGGAGATACGCAGTATTTT. This translates into CASSQYRGQGDTQYF.